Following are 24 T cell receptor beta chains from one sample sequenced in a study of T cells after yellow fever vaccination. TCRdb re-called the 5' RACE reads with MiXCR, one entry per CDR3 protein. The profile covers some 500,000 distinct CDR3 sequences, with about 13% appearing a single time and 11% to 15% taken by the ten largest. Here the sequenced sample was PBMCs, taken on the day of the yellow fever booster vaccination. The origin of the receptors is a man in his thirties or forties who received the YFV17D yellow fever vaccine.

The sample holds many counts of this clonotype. CDR3 in DNA: TGCGCCAGCAGCCAAGGGGTAGGCGGAAACATTCAGTACTTC. This sequence encodes CASSQGVGGNIQYF. The chain carries TRBV4-3 and TRBJ2-4; D not certain. The V gene lost 1 base and the J gene lost 6 bases, with 10 bases spanning the gap. Germline CDR1 reads LGHNA; CDR2 reads YSLEER. This CDR3 is built from 14 residues.

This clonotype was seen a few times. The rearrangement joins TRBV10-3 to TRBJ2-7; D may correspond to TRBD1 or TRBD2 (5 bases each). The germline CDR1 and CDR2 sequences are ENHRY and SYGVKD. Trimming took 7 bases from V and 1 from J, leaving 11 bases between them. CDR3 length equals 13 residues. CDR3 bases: TGTGCCATCAACCGGGACCAGTCCTACGAGCAGTACTTC. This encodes CAINRDQSYEQYF.

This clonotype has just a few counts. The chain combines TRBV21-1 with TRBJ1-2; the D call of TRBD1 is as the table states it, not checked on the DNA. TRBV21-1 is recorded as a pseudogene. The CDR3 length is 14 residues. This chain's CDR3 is CASSPPGGADGYTF. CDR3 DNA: TGTGCCAGCAGCCCCCCGGGGGGAGCTGATGGCTACACCTTC.

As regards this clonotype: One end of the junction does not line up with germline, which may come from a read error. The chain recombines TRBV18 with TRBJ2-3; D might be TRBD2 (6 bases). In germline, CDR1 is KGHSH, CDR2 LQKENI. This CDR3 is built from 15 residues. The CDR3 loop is CASSPLAGEADTQYF. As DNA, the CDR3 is TGTGCCAGCTCCCCACTAGCAGGAGAGGCAGATACGCAGTATTTT.

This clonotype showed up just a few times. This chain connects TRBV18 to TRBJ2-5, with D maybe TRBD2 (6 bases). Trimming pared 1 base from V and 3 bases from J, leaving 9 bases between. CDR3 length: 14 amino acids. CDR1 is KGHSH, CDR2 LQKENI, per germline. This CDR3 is CASSPRLAKETQYF. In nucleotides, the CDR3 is TGTGCCAGCTCACCACGGCTAGCGAAAGAGACCCAGTACTTC. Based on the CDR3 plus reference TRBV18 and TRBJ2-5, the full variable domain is NAGVMQNPRHLVRRRGQEARLRCSPMKGHSHVYWYRQLPEEGLKFMVYLQKENIIDESGMPKERFSAEFPKEGPSILRIQQVVRGDSAAYFCASSPRLAKETQYFGPGTRLLVL.

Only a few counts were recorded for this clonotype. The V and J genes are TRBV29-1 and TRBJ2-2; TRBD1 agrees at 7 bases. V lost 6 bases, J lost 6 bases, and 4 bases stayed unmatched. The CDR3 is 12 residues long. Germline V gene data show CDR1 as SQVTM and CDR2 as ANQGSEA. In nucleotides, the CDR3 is TGCAGCGTGCGGACAGGAGCCGGGGAGCTGTTTTTT. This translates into CSVRTGAGELFF.

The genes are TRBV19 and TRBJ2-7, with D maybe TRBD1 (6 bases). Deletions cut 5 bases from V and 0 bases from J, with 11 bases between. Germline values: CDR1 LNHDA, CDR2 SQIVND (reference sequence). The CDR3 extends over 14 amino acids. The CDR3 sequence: CASSAQGYSYEQYF. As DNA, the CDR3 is TGTGCCAGTAGTGCACAGGGATACTCCTACGAGCAGTACTTC.

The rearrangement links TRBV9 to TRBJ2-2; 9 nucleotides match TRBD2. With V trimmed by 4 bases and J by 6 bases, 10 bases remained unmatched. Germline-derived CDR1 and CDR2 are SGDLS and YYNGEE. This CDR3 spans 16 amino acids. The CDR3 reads CASSFTAIAGAGELFF. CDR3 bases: TGTGCCAGCAGCTTCACCGCAATAGCGGGAGCCGGGGAGCTGTTTTTT.

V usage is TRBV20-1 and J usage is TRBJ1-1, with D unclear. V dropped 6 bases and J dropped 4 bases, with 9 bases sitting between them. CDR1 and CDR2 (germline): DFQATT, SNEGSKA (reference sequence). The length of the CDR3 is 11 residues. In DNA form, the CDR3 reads TGCAGTGCCTCGGACGTCACTGAAGCTTTCTTT. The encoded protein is CSASDVTEAFF.

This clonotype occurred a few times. The chain's CDR3 is CASSQKTGQGRDTQYF. CDR3 in DNA: TGCGCCAGCAGCCAAAAAACCGGACAGGGTAGAGATACGCAGTATTTT. The chain has TRBV4-3 and TRBJ2-3, with 8 bases that match TRBD1. This CDR3 has 16 amino acids. The germline V gene has CDR1 LGHNA and CDR2 YSLEER. V lost 2 bases and J lost 5; bases outside the gene matches: 9.

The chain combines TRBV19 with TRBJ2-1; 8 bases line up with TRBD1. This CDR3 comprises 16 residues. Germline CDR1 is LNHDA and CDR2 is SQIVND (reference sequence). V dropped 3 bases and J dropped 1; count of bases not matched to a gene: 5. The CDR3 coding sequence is TGTGCCAGTAGTATTGGGCAGGGGGCGTCCTACAATGAGCAGTTCTTC. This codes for CASSIGQGASYNEQFF. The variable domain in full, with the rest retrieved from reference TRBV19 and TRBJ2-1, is DGGITQSPKYLFRKEGQNVTLSCEQNLNHDAMYWYRQDPGQGLRLIYYSQIVNDFQKGDIAEGYSVSREKKESFPLTVTSAQKNPTAFYLCASSIGQGASYNEQFFGPGTRLTVL.

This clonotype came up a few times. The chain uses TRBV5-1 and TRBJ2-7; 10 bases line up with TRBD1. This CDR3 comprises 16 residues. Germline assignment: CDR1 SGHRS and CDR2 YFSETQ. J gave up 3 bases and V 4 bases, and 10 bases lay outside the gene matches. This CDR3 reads CASSGGDRGRVYEQYF. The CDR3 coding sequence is TGCGCCAGCAGCGGGGGGGACAGGGGACGCGTCTACGAGCAGTACTTC.

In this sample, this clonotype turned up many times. The CDR3 DNA is TGTGCCAGCAGCCCCTTCCCGGCAACCAAGAACACCGGGGAGCTGTTTTTT. This gives the protein CASSPFPATKNTGELFF. The chain joins TRBV7-8 to TRBJ2-2; D is uncertain. Germline CDR1 and CDR2: SGHVS and FQNEAQ. The CDR3 is 17 residues long. V lost 5 bases and J lost 1, with 17 bases in between.

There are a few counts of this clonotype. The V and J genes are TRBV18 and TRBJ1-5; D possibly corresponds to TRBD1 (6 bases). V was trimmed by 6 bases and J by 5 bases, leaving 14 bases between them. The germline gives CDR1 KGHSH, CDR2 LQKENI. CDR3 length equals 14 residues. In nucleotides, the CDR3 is TGTGCCAGCTCGCGGGGGGCCCGCGATCAGCCCCAGCATTTT. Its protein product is CASSRGARDQPQHF. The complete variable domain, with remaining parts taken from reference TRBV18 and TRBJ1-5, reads NAGVMQNPRHLVRRRGQEARLRCSPMKGHSHVYWYRQLPEEGLKFMVYLQKENIIDESGMPKERFSAEFPKEGPSILRIQQVVRGDSAAYFCASSRGARDQPQHFGDGTRLSIL.

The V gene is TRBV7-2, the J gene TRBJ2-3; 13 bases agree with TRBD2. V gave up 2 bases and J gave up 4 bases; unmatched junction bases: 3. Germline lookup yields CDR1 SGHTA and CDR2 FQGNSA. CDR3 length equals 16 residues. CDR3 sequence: CASSLTSGRASDTQYF. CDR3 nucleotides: TGTGCCAGCAGCTTAACTAGCGGGAGGGCATCAGATACGCAGTATTTT.

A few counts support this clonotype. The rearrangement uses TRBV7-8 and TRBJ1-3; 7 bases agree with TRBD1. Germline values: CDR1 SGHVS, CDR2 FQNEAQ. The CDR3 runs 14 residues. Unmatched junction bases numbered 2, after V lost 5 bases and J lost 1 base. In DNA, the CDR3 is TGTGCCAGCAGCATCAGGGGGTCTGGAAACACCATATATTTT. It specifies CASSIRGSGNTIYF.

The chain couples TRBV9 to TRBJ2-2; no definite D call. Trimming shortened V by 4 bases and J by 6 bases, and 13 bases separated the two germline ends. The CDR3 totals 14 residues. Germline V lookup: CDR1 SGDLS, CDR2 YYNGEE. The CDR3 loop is CASSPMTLAGELFF. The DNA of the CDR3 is TGTGCCAGCAGCCCGATGACCCTCGCCGGGGAGCTGTTTTTT.

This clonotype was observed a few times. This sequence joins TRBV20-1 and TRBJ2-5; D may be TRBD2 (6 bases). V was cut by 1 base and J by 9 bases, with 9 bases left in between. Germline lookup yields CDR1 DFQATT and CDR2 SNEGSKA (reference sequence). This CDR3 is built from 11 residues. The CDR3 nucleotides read TGCAGTGCTAGAGCGGGAGTGGCCCAGTACTTC. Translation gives CSARAGVAQYF.

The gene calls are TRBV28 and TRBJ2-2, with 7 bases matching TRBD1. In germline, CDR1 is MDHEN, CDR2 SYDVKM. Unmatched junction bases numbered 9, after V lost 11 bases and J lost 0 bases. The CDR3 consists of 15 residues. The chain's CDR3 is CAATLGGANTGELFF. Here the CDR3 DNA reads TGTGCCGCCACCTTAGGGGGCGCGAACACCGGGGAGCTGTTTTTT.

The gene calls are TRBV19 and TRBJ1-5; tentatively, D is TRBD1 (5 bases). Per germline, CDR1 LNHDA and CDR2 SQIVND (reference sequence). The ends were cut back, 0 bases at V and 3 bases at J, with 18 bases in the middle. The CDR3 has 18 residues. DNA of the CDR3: TGTGCCAGTAGTATAGATCGAGGGCGAGACAGCTTCAATCAGCCCCAGCATTTT. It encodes CASSIDRGRDSFNQPQHF.

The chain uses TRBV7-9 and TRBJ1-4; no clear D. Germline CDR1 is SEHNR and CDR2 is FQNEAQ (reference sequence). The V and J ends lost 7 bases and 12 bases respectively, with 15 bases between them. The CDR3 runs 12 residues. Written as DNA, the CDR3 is TGTGCCAGCACCGCAGGCCTTGCAGAACTGTTTTTT. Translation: CASTAGLAELFF.

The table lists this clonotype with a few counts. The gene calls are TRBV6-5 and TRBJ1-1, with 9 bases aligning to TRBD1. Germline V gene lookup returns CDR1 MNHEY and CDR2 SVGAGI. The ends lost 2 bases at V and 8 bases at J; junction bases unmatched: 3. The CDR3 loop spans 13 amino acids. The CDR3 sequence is CASSYRDRVEAFF. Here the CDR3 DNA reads TGTGCCAGCAGTTACCGGGACAGGGTCGAAGCTTTCTTT.

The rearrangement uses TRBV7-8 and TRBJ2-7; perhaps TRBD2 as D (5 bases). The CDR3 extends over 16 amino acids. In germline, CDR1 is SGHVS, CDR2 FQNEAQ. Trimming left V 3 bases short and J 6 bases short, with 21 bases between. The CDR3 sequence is CASSLERTLPPSEQYF. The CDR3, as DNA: TGTGCCAGCAGCTTGGAAAGGACTCTACCCCCATCCGAGCAGTACTTC.

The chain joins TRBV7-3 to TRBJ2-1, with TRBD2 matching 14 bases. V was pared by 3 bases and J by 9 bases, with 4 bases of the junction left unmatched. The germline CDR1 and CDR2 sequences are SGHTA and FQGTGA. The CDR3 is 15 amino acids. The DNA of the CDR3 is TGTGCCAGCAGCTTCGGGACTAGCGGGAGAAGTGAGCAGTTCTTC. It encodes CASSFGTSGRSEQFF.